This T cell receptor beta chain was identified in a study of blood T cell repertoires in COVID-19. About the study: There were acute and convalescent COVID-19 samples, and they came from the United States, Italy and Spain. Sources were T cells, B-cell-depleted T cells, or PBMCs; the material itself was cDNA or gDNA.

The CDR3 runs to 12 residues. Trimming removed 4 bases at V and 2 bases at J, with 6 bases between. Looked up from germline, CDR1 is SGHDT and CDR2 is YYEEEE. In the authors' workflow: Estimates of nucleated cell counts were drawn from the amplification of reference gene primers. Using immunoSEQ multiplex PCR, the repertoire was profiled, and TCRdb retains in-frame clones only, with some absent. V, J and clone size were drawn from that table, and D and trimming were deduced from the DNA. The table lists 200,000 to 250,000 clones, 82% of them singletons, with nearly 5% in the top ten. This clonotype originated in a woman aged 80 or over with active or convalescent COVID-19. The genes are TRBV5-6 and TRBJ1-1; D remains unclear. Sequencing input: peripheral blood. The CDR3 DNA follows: TGTGCCAGCAGCCGACTAAACACTGAAGCTTTCTTT. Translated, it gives CASSRLNTEAFF.